The 3 T cell receptor beta chains below come from one sample, sequenced in a study of T cells expressing NK-cell markers. TCRdb reprocessed the 5' RACE reads; each CDR3 protein has one entry and no DNA is given. Its table lists 350,000 to 450,000 distinct CDR3 sequences. The sequenced material came from blood T cells: a sorted CD56 or NKG2C T cell subset, CD4+ or CD8+ T cells, or bulk PBMC T cells (not recorded which). The receptors come from a man aged 18 to 69 in good health.

The V call is TRBV7-9, the J call TRBJ1-5; there is no DNA to check the TCRdb D call of TRBD1. The V gene's germline CDR1 is SEHNR and CDR2 FQNEAQ (reference sequence). The CDR3 runs to 13 residues. The CDR3 sequence: CASSQGPGGPQHF.

The chain joins TRBV20-1 to TRBJ2-4; TCRdb indicates TRBD1, and absent DNA this call remains unverified. The germline V gene encodes CDR1 DFQATT and CDR2 SNEGSKA (reference sequence). There are 18 residues in the CDR3. The CDR3 here is CSAGPRTGENLAKNIQYF.

The chain is built from TRBV28 and TRBJ1-6; TCRdb outputs TRBD1, but without DNA this stays unchecked. The CDR3 length is 13 residues. Germline V gene sequence: CDR1 MDHEN, CDR2 SYDVKM. CDR3 residues: CATRQGPNSPLHF.